This T cell receptor (beta chain) is from a study of T cells in Graves' hyperthyroidism and ophthalmopathy. The V gene lost 4 bases and the J gene lost 8 bases, with 11 bases spanning the gap. The CDR3 totals 12 residues. Per the germline V gene, CDR1 is SNHLY and CDR2 is FYNNEI. Uncontrolled infection, other autoimmune disease, pregnancy and lactation each barred patients from inclusion. This clonotype appeared many times. RNA transcripts gave rise to amplified TCR beta CDR3 regions. During a first-round RT-PCR of the TCR CDR3, the HTBI primer set was used. TCRdb re-analysed the multiplex PCR reads in MiXCR, keeping a single row per CDR3 protein. The sample lists under 350,000 distinct CDR3 sequences; 18% were seen once.

Sequenced sample: blood. The chain is built from TRBV2 and TRBJ1-2; unclear D gene. The origin of this receptor is a woman aged 45 to 65 with Graves' hyperthyroidism. The CDR3 DNA is TGTGCCAGCAGTGCCTTTTTACGGGGCTACACCTTC. Translating it yields CASSAFLRGYTF. Combining the CDR3 with reference TRBV2 and TRBJ1-2 gives the whole variable domain EPEVTQTPSHQVTQMGQEVILRCVPISNHLYFYWYRQILGQKVEFLVSFYNNEISEKSEIFDDQFSVERPDGSNFTLKIRSTKLEDSAMYFCASSAFLRGYTFGSGTRLTVV.